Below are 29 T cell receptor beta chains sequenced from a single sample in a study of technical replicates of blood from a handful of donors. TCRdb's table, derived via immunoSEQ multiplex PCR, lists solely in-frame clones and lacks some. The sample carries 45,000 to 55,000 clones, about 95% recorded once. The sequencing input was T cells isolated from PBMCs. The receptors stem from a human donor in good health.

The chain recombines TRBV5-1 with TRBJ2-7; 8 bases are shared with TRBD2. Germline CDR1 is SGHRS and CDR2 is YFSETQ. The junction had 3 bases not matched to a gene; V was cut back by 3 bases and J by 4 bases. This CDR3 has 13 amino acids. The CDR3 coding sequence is TGCGCCAGCAGCTGGACTAGCTCGTACGAGCAGTACTTC. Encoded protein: CASSWTSSYEQYF.

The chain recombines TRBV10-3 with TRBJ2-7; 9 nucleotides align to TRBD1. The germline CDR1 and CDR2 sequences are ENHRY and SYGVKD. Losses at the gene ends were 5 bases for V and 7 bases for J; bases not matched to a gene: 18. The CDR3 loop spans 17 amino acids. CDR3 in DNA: TGTGCCATCAGTCGCTCCCTATTAACAGGGGGCAATAAAGAGCAGTACTTC. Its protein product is CAISRSLLTGGNKEQYF.

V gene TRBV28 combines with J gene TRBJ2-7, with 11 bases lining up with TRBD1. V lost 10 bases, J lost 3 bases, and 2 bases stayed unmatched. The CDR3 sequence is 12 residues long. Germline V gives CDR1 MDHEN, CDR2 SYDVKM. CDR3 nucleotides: TGTGCCATCGGGACAGGGGGCTACGAGCAGTACTTC. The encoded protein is CAIGTGGYEQYF.

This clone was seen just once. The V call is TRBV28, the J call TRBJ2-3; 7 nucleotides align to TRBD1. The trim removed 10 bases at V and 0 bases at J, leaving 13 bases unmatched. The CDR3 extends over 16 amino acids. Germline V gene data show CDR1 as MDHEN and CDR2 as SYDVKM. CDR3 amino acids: CAIAGGAAPSTDTQYF. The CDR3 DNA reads TGTGCCATCGCAGGGGGAGCCGCACCTAGCACAGATACGCAGTATTTT.

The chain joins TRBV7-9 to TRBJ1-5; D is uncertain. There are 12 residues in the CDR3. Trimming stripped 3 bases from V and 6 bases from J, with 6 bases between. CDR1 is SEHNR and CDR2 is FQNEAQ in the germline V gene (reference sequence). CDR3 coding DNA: TGTGCCAGCAGCTTCTCGGTTCAGCCCCAGCATTTT. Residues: CASSFSVQPQHF.

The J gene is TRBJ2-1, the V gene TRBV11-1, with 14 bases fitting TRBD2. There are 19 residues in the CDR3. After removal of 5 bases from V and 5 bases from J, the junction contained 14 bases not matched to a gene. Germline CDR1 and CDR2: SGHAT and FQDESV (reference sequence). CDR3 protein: CASSIPGLAGDGADNEQFF. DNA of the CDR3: TGTGCCAGCAGCATCCCGGGACTAGCGGGAGATGGTGCGGACAATGAGCAGTTCTTC.

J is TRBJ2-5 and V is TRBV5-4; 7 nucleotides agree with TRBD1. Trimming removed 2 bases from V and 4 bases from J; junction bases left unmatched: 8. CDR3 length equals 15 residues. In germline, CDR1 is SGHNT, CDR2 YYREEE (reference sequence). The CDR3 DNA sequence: TGTGCCAGCAGCTTATCGACAGGGAACTTAGAGACCCAGTACTTC. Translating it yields CASSLSTGNLETQYF.

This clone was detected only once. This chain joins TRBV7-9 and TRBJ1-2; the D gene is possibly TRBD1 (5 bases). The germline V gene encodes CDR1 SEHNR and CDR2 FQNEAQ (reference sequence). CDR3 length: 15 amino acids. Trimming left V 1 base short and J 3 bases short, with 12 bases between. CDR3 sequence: CASSLGTGQYYGYTF. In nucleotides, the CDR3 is TGTGCCAGCAGCTTAGGCACAGGCCAATACTATGGCTACACCTTC.

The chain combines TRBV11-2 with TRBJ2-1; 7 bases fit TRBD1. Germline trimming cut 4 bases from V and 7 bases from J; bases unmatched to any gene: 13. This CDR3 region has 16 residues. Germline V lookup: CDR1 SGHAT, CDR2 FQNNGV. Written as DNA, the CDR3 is TGTGCCAGCAGCTCGTACAGGGGATCCTACTTTAATGAGCAGTTCTTC. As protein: CASSSYRGSYFNEQFF. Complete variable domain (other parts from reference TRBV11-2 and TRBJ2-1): EAGVAQSPRYKIIEKRQSVAFWCNPISGHATLYWYQQILGQGPKLLIQFQNNGVVDDSQLPKDRFSAERLKGVDSTLKIQPAKLEDSAVYLCASSSYRGSYFNEQFFGPGTRLTVL.

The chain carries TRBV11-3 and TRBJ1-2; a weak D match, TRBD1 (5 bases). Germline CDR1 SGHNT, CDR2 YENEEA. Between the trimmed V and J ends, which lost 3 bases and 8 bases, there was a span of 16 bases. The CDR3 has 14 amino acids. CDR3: CASSFPGSNSGYTF. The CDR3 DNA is TGTGCCAGCAGCTTTCCAGGGTCAAACTCGGGCTACACCTTC.

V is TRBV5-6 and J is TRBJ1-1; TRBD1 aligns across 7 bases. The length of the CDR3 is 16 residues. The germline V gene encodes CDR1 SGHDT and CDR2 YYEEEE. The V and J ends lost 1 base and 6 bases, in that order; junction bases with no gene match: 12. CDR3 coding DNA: TGTGCCAGCAGCTTGATTTCTTACAGGGGCTACGCTGAAGCTTTCTTT. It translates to CASSLISYRGYAEAFF.

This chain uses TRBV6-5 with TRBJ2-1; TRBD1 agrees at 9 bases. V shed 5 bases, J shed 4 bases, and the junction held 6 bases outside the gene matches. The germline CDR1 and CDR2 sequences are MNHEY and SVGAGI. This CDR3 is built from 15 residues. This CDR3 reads CASSRDRAGYNEQFF. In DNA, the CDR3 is TGTGCCAGCAGTCGGGACAGGGCTGGGTACAATGAGCAGTTCTTC.

CDR3 amino acids: CASSLAWSSGIRAYEQYF. The CDR3 DNA reads TGTGCCAGCAGCTTAGCCTGGAGCTCGGGGATTAGAGCCTACGAGCAGTACTTC. The chain joins TRBV11-2 to TRBJ2-7; D may be TRBD2 (5 bases). The germline V gene encodes CDR1 SGHAT and CDR2 FQNNGV. The CDR3 contains 18 residues. Trimming took 1 base from V and 2 from J, leaving 21 bases between them.

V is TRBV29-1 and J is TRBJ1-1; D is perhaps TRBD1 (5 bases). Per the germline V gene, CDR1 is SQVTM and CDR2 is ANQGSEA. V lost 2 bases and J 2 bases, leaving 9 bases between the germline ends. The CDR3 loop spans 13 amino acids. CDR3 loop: CSVERTLNTEAFF. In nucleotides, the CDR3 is TGCAGCGTTGAACGGACACTCAACACTGAAGCTTTCTTT.

DNA for the CDR3: TGTGCCAGCAGCGTAGGGAGCTCTGGGGCCAACGTCCTGACTTTC. It is translated as CASSVGSSGANVLTF. V is TRBV9 and J is TRBJ2-6; D gene unclear. The germline gives CDR1 SGDLS, CDR2 YYNGEE. The germline V and J ends were trimmed by 0 bases and 0 bases, with 4 bases remaining between them. This CDR3 comprises 15 residues.

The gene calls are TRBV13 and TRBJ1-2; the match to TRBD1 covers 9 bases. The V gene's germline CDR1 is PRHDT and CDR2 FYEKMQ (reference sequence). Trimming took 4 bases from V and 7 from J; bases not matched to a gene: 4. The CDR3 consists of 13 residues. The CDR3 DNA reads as TGTGCCAGCAGCTCACAGGGGGCGCGTGGCTACACCTTC. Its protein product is CASSSQGARGYTF.

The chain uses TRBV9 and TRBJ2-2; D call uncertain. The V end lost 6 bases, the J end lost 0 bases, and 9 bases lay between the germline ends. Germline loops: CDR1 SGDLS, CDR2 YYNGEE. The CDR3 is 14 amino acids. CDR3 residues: CASNNITNTGELFF. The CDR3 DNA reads TGTGCCAGCAACAATATCACGAACACCGGGGAGCTGTTTTTT.

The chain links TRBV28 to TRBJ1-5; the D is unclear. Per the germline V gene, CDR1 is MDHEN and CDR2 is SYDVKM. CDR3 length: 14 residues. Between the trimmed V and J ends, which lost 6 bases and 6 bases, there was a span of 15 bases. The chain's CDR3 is CASSLDLRGQPQHF. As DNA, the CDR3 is TGTGCCAGCAGCTTGGACCTGCGGGGTCAGCCCCAGCATTTT.

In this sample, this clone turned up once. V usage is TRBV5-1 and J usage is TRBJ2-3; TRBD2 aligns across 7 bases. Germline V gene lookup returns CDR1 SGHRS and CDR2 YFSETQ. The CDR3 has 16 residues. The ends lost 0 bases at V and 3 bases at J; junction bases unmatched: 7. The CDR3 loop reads CASSLALAGATDTQYF. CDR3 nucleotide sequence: TGCGCCAGCAGCTTGGCCTTGGCGGGAGCGACAGATACGCAGTATTTT.

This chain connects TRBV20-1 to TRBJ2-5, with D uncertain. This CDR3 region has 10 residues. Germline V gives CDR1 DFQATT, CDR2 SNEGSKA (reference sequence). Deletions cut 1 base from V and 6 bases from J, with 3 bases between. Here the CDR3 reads CSARAKTQYF. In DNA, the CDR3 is TGCAGTGCTAGAGCTAAGACCCAGTACTTC.

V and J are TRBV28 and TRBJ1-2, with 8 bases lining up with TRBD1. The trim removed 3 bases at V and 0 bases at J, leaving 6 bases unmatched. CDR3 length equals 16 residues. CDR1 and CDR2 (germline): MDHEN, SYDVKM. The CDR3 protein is CASSLAGGATNYGYTF. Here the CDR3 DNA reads TGTGCCAGCAGTTTGGCAGGGGGCGCGACTAACTATGGCTACACCTTC.

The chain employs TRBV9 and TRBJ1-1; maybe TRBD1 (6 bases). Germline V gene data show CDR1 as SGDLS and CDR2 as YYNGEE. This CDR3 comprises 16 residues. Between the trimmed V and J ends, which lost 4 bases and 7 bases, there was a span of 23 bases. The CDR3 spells CASSRGLLSGANEAFF. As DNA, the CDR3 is TGTGCCAGCAGCCGTGGATTGTTGTCAGGGGCCAATGAAGCTTTCTTT.

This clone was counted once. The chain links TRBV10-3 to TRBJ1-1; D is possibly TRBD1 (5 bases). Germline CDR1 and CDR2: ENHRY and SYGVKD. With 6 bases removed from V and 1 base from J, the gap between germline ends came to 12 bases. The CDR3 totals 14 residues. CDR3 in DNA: TGTGCCATCAGAACAGGTTCCCGGAACACTGAAGCTTTCTTT. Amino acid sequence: CAIRTGSRNTEAFF.

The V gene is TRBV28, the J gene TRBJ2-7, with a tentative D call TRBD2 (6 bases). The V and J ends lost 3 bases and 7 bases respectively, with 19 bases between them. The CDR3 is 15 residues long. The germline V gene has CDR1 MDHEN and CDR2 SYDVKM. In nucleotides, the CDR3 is TGTGCCAGCAGTTTGCTACCGGGACTGTCATCGGAGCAGTACTTC. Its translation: CASSLLPGLSSEQYF.

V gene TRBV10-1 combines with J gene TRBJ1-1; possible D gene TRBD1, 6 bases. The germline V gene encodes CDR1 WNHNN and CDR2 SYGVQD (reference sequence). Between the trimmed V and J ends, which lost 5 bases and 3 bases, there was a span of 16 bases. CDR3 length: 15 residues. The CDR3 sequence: CASSPVRGPDTEAFF. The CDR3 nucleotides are TGCGCCAGCAGTCCGGTCAGGGGCCCCGACACTGAAGCTTTCTTT.

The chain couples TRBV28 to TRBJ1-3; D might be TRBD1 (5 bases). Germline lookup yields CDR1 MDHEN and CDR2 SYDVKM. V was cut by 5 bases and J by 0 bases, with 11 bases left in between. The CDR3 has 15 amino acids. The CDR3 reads CASSPQTVSGNTIYF. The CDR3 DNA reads TGTGCCAGCAGTCCTCAGACAGTCTCTGGAAACACCATATATTTT.

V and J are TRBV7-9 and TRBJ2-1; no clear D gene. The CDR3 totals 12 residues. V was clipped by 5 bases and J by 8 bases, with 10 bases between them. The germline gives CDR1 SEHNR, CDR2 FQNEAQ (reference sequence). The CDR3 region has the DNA TGTGCCAGCAGCCCCCCTCGGGATGAGCAGTTCTTC. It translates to CASSPPRDEQFF.

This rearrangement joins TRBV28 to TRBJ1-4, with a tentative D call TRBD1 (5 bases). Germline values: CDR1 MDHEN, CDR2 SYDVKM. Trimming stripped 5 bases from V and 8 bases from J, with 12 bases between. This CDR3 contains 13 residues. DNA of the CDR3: TGTGCCAGCAGTCCTGGTGGGGGGGAAAAACTGTTTTTT. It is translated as CASSPGGGEKLFF.

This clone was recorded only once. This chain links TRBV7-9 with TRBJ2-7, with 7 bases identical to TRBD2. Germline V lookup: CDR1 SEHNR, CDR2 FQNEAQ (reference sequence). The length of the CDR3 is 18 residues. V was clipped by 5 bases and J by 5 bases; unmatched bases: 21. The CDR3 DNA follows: TGTGCCAGCAGCCCGCGGGGGAGGGCTCGTCTCCGTATCCACGAGCAGTACTTC. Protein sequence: CASSPRGRARLRIHEQYF.